The 6 T cell receptor beta chains given below trace back to one sample, sequenced in a study of T cells in narcolepsy. Repertoires were generated with immunoSEQ multiplex PCR, while TCRdb's copy carries only in-frame clones and drops some. The sample records over 30,000 clones, about 85% being singletons. Sequenced sample: CD45RA- memory CD4+ T cells from PBMCs. These receptors came from a human donor with narcolepsy.

In this sample, this clone turned up a few times. This chain connects TRBV2 to TRBJ1-5; D is possibly TRBD1 (5 bases). V lost 5 bases and J 4 bases, leaving 12 bases between the germline ends. CDR3 length: 14 amino acids. Germline loops: CDR1 SNHLY, CDR2 FYNNEI. The CDR3 DNA is TGTGCCAGCAGTTCGGCGGGGGGGAATCAGCCCCAGCATTTT. It yields the protein CASSSAGGNQPQHF.

This chain uses TRBV6-1 with TRBJ1-5; no clear D gene. CDR3 length: 14 residues. The germline V gene has CDR1 MNHNS and CDR2 SASEGT. Trimming took off 1 base at V and 6 bases at J, with 10 bases between the two ends. This CDR3 is CASSEGRVSQPQHF. The CDR3 DNA follows: TGTGCCAGCAGTGAAGGGAGGGTTAGTCAGCCCCAGCATTTT.

This chain joins TRBV6-5 and TRBJ1-1; 7 bases are shared with TRBD1. This CDR3 has 14 residues. V shed 6 bases, J shed 5 bases, and the junction held 9 bases outside the gene matches. Germline lookup yields CDR1 MNHEY and CDR2 SVGAGI. The CDR3 protein is CASSLDRVRTEAFF. CDR3 coding DNA: TGTGCCAGCAGCCTCGACAGGGTGAGAACTGAAGCTTTCTTT.

V and J are TRBV6-6 and TRBJ1-2; TRBD1 is a possible D gene (5 bases). Trimming took 0 bases from V and 6 from J, leaving 11 bases between them. The CDR3 has 14 amino acids. Germline lookup yields CDR1 MNHNY and CDR2 SVGAGI (reference sequence). CDR3 residues: CASSYSNSRDGYTF. CDR3 coding DNA: TGTGCCAGCAGTTACTCGAACAGCAGGGATGGCTACACCTTC.

V is TRBV6-6 and J is TRBJ1-2; D gene unclear. The CDR3 has 13 amino acids. Germline CDR1 and CDR2: MNHNY and SVGAGI (reference sequence). The V end was cut by 7 bases, the J end by 2 bases, with 11 bases between. The CDR3 sequence is CASIGGSNYGYTF. The CDR3 bases are TGTGCCAGCATCGGAGGCAGCAACTATGGCTACACCTTC.

This clone was seen more than once but under ten times. The chain joins TRBV19 to TRBJ2-1; D may correspond to TRBD1 or TRBD2 (5 bases each). The CDR3 is made up of 11 amino acids. V was pared by 6 bases and J by 5 bases, with 5 bases between. Germline values: CDR1 LNHDA, CDR2 SQIVND (reference sequence). The CDR3 nucleotides read TGTGCCAGTAGGGGACACAATGAGCAGTTCTTC. Translated: CASRGHNEQFF.